The clone carrying this TCR beta chain was seen a single time. What it binds is unknown. The data were taken from a study of T cell responses to AZD1222 COVID-19 vaccine. Clones were sequenced by immunoSEQ multiplex PCR, and TCRdb holds only the in-frame ones, with some missing. The sample contains about 180,000 clones, 88% of which appear only once. V was shortened by 2 bases and J by 8 bases, with 13 bases between the two germline ends. This CDR3 is 14 amino acids long. The germline gives CDR1 SGHDN, CDR2 FVKESK. Study results and limitations: Most donors were white British, females outnumbered males, and clonal diversity was possibly underestimated.

The rearrangement uses TRBV14 and TRBJ2-1; D may be TRBD1 or TRBD2 (6 bases each). The sample consisted of peripheral blood, taken on day 0 of AZD1222 vaccination. This receptor was obtained from an adult in good health. The CDR3 is CASSQSLGGDEQFF. The CDR3, as DNA: TGTGCCAGCAGCCAAAGTCTCGGGGGCGATGAGCAGTTCTTC. Full variable domain (rest looked up from reference TRBV14 and TRBJ2-1): EAGVTQFPSHSVIEKGQTVTLRCDPISGHDNLYWYRRVMGKEIKFLLHFVKESKQDESGMPNNRFLAERTGGTYSTLKVQPAELEDSGVYFCASSQSLGGDEQFFGPGTRLTVL.